These 12 T cell receptor beta chains share one sample of origin, sequenced in a study of T cells in Graves' hyperthyroidism and ophthalmopathy. Using RNA transcripts as the source, TCR beta CDR3 regions were amplified. TCR CDR3 regions were first amplified by RT-PCR with HTBI primers. MiXCR, run by TCRdb on the multiplex PCR reads, gives a single entry per CDR3 protein. This table has around 350,000 distinct CDR3 sequences, approximately 13% appearing once. Sequenced: blood. Every receptor here comes from a woman between 18 and 29 years old with Graves' hyperthyroidism.

This clonotype has at least ten counts. The chain is built from TRBV28 and TRBJ1-1; 12 bases line up with TRBD1. Germline assignment: CDR1 MDHEN and CDR2 SYDVKM. The V gene end was trimmed by 5 bases and the J gene end by 3 bases; junction bases not matched to a gene: 7. This CDR3 region has 16 residues. This CDR3 is CASSLGTGGRHTEAFF. The CDR3 DNA reads as TGTGCCAGCAGTCTGGGGACAGGGGGCCGGCACACTGAAGCTTTCTTT. The whole variable domain, filled in from reference TRBV28 and TRBJ1-1, reads DVKVTQSSRYLVKRTGEKVFLECVQDMDHENMFWYRQDPGLGLRLIYFSYDVKMKEKGDIPEGYSVSREKKERFSLILESASTNQTSMYLCASSLGTGGRHTEAFFGQGTRLTVV.

This clonotype has at least ten counts. This sequence joins TRBV30 and TRBJ2-3; 9 positions match TRBD1. This CDR3 is built from 15 residues. V shed 3 bases, J shed 1 base, and the junction held 5 bases outside the gene matches. Germline V CDR1 and CDR2: GTSNPN, SVGIG (reference sequence). In DNA form, the CDR3 reads TGTGCCTGGAGGGCCGGGACAGGGCGCACAGATACGCAGTATTTT. This encodes CAWRAGTGRTDTQYF.

This clonotype was picked up many times. The rearrangement uses TRBV20-1 and TRBJ2-1, with TRBD2 identical over 7 bases. Germline loops: CDR1 DFQATT, CDR2 SNEGSKA (reference sequence). This CDR3 contains 15 residues. Losses at the gene ends were 3 bases for V and 0 bases for J; bases not matched to a gene: 5. CDR3 sequence reads: CSASFGLGSYNEQFF. CDR3 DNA: TGCAGTGCTAGTTTCGGACTAGGCTCCTACAATGAGCAGTTCTTC.

This clonotype was observed at least ten times. The chain recombines TRBV9 with TRBJ1-6; D ambiguous. Germline V gives CDR1 SGDLS, CDR2 YYNGEE. V gave up 7 bases and J gave up 9 bases, with 17 bases separating them. This CDR3 contains 14 residues. This CDR3 is CASRLDQVGSPLHF. CDR3 bases: TGTGCCAGCCGGTTGGACCAGGTCGGTTCACCCCTCCACTTT. The variable domain in full, completed from reference TRBV9 and TRBJ1-6, reads DSGVTQTPKHLITATGQRVTLRCSPRSGDLSVYWYQQSLDQGLQFLIQYYNGEERAKGNILERFSAQQFPDLHSELNLSSLELGDSALYFCASRLDQVGSPLHFGNGTRLTVT.

This clonotype was picked up many times. The chain employs TRBV7-9 and TRBJ2-3; no clear D. CDR3 length equals 15 residues. The germline V gene has CDR1 SEHNR and CDR2 FQNEAQ (reference sequence). V lost 1 base to trimming and J lost 3 bases, with 11 bases between them. Here the CDR3 DNA reads TGTGCCAGCAGCTTAGGGCTTCTCGGTACAGATACGCAGTATTTT. It encodes CASSLGLLGTDTQYF.

The chain uses TRBV9 and TRBJ2-1; possibly TRBD1 or TRBD2 for D (6 bases each). Germline CDR1 SGDLS, CDR2 YYNGEE. The CDR3 runs to 15 residues. V gave up 4 bases and J gave up 7 bases, with 18 bases separating them. This CDR3 is CASSPGASEGNEQFF. Written as DNA, the CDR3 is TGTGCCAGCAGCCCGGGGGCTAGCGAGGGGAATGAGCAGTTCTTC.

This clonotype came up many times. The chain joins TRBV28 to TRBJ1-1, with D unresolved. Trimming took off 8 bases at V and 1 base at J, with 17 bases between the two ends. Germline V gene sequence: CDR1 MDHEN, CDR2 SYDVKM. CDR3 length: 15 amino acids. CDR3 sequence reads: CASSHGPPENTEAFF. CDR3 nucleotide sequence: TGTGCCAGCTCCCACGGGCCTCCTGAGAACACTGAAGCTTTCTTT.

The sample holds many counts of this clonotype. The chain carries TRBV29-1 and TRBJ2-7; D unclear. CDR1 and CDR2 (germline): SQVTM, ANQGSEA. The CDR3 extends over 13 amino acids. The V and J ends lost 1 base and 5 bases respectively, with 12 bases between them. In nucleotides, the CDR3 is TGCAGCGTTGAAGTGGGGATGGTCCACGAGCAGTACTTC. As protein: CSVEVGMVHEQYF.

This clonotype was recorded at least ten times. The V and J genes are TRBV7-9 and TRBJ2-7, with D hard to call. Trimming shortened V by 1 base and J by 5 bases, and 12 bases separated the two germline ends. CDR1 is SEHNR, CDR2 FQNEAQ, per germline (reference sequence). This CDR3 region has 14 residues. CDR3 amino acids: CASSLGQVRDEQYF. The CDR3 DNA sequence: TGTGCCAGCAGCTTAGGGCAGGTTCGGGACGAGCAGTACTTC.

This clonotype was seen only a few times. The genes are TRBV20-1 and TRBJ1-1, with D unclear. The CDR3 runs to 12 residues. Germline lookup yields CDR1 DFQATT and CDR2 SNEGSKA (reference sequence). The ends were cut back, 2 bases at V and 1 base at J, with 5 bases in the middle. CDR3 residues: CSARLPNTEAFF. The CDR3 DNA reads TGCAGTGCTAGACTGCCGAACACTGAAGCTTTCTTT.

This clonotype was detected a few times. V and J are TRBV5-1 and TRBJ1-4, with TRBD1 identical over 9 bases. The CDR3 is 15 amino acids. Germline assignment: CDR1 SGHRS and CDR2 YFSETQ. Germline trimming cut 6 bases from V and 7 bases from J; bases unmatched to any gene: 10. The CDR3 sequence: CASTITGGGGEKLFF. CDR3 bases: TGCGCCAGCACCATAACAGGGGGCGGAGGTGAAAAACTGTTTTTT.

Here the CDR3 reads CASSLVGTTREAFF. The DNA of the CDR3 is TGTGCCAGCAGCTTAGTAGGCACAACCCGCGAAGCTTTCTTT. This chain connects TRBV11-3 to TRBJ1-1; D not certain. The CDR3 runs to 14 residues. V was cut by 1 base and J by 8 bases, with 14 bases left in between. Germline-derived CDR1 and CDR2 are SGHNT and YENEEA. Filled out from reference TRBV11-3 and TRBJ1-1, the complete variable domain reads EAGVVQSPRYKIIEKKQPVAFWCNPISGHNTLYWYLQNLGQGPELLIRYENEEAVDDSQLPKDRFSAERLKGVDSTLKIQPAELGDSAVYLCASSLVGTTREAFFGQGTRLTVV.